This entry lists 11 T cell receptor beta chains sequenced from one sample in a study of T cell changes during pregnancy in multiple sclerosis. Method: immunoSEQ multiplex PCR; TCRdb's copy keeps in-frame clones and lacks some. The table has about 61,000 clones, roughly 90% seen once. The specimen was peripheral blood, collected in the first trimester of pregnancy. All receptors derive from a female donor in good health, enrolled as a control in a pregnancy study.

This sequence joins TRBV5-3 and TRBJ2-6, with 7 nucleotides matching TRBD1. TRBV5-3 is assigned to the ORF class and has an uncertain function. The CDR3 is 16 residues long. The ends lost 4 bases at V and 0 bases at J; junction bases unmatched: 4. The CDR3 region is CARSGTVYSGANVLTF. The CDR3 DNA is TGTGCCAGAAGCGGGACAGTCTACTCTGGGGCCAACGTCCTGACTTTC.

This chain joins TRBV18 and TRBJ1-4; possible D gene TRBD1, 5 bases. Germline V gene sequence: CDR1 KGHSH, CDR2 LQKENI. Trimming shortened V by 3 bases and J by 10 bases, and 12 bases separated the two germline ends. This CDR3 comprises 13 residues. The CDR3 coding sequence is TGTGCCAGCTCACCGTTAAATCAGGGAAAACTGTTTTTT. Protein: CASSPLNQGKLFF.

V gene TRBV7-2 combines with J gene TRBJ2-7; TRBD2 might be the D (6 bases). The CDR3 is 18 amino acids. The V gene lost 2 bases and the J gene lost 6 bases, with 26 bases spanning the gap. Germline V gene sequence: CDR1 SGHTA, CDR2 FQGNSA. CDR3 DNA: TGTGCCAGCAGCTTATTCGGGGGTGGTGGCAACCTTGGGGGCGAGCAGTACTTC. Translated: CASSLFGGGGNLGGEQYF.

This clone was observed a handful of times. This chain uses TRBV6-5 with TRBJ2-1; maybe TRBD1 (6 bases). The CDR3 has 15 amino acids. Germline assignment: CDR1 MNHEY and CDR2 SVGAGI. V was shortened by 4 bases and J by 5 bases, with 15 bases between the two germline ends. The CDR3 bases are TGTGCCAGCAGTTCTTTGGGGGCCGGGAACAATGAGCAGTTCTTC. This sequence encodes CASSSLGAGNNEQFF.

V usage is TRBV6-1 and J usage is TRBJ2-7, with 8 bases matching TRBD1. Losses at the gene ends were 6 bases for V and 2 bases for J; bases not matched to a gene: 6. The CDR3 sequence is 14 residues long. Germline CDR1 MNHNS, CDR2 SASEGT. The CDR3 bases are TGTGCCAGCAGAGCTGGGACAGGAACCTACGAGCAGTACTTC. Encoded protein: CASRAGTGTYEQYF.

The J gene is TRBJ1-5, the V gene TRBV29-1, with TRBD1 as a possible D gene (6 bases). Germline lookup yields CDR1 SQVTM and CDR2 ANQGSEA. The CDR3 length is 13 residues. Deletions cut 4 bases from V and 6 bases from J, with 13 bases between. CDR3 region: CSVAAGVGQPQHF. The CDR3 nucleotides read TGCAGCGTTGCAGCAGGGGTTGGTCAGCCCCAGCATTTT.

The table lists this clone with many counts. The rearrangement uses TRBV6-5 and TRBJ1-5; maybe TRBD1 (5 bases). The CDR3 spans 15 residues. V lost 6 bases and J lost 0, with 12 bases in between. Germline CDR1 MNHEY, CDR2 SVGAGI. CDR3 protein: CASRIDSNSNQPQHF. The CDR3 DNA sequence: TGTGCCAGCAGGATAGACAGCAATAGCAATCAGCCCCAGCATTTT.

V is TRBV7-8 and J is TRBJ1-4; a possible D gene is TRBD1 (5 bases). The CDR3 is made up of 15 amino acids. The germline V gene has CDR1 SGHVS and CDR2 FQNEAQ. The V gene lost 2 bases and the J gene lost 1 base, with 8 bases spanning the gap. The DNA of the CDR3 is TGTGCCAGCAGCTTAATTCAGGGAACTAATGAAAAACTGTTTTTT. Amino acid sequence: CASSLIQGTNEKLFF.

The chain employs TRBV28 and TRBJ2-1; 8 bases line up with TRBD2. The germline V gene encodes CDR1 MDHEN and CDR2 SYDVKM. The CDR3 runs 12 residues. V dropped 10 bases and J dropped 8; count of bases not matched to a gene: 7. The CDR3 loop is CATAGGRHEQFF. CDR3 DNA sequence: TGTGCCACCGCGGGAGGTCGACATGAGCAGTTCTTC.

This chain uses TRBV4-1 with TRBJ1-2; 8 bases are a match to TRBD1. This CDR3 contains 14 residues. Germline V lookup: CDR1 MGHRA, CDR2 YSYEKL. V was pared by 3 bases and J by 8 bases, with 8 bases of the junction left unmatched. The CDR3 coding sequence is TGCGCCAGCAGCCAGATAGGGACAGGAATGGGCTACACCTTC. It specifies CASSQIGTGMGYTF.

The chain carries TRBV10-3 and TRBJ2-7, with 7 bases lining up with TRBD2. The junction had 4 bases not matched to a gene; V was cut back by 11 bases and J by 0 bases. Germline CDR1 ENHRY, CDR2 SYGVKD. The CDR3 has 12 amino acids. The CDR3 reads CASQRDSYEQYF. As DNA, the CDR3 is TGTGCCTCTCAGCGGGACTCCTACGAGCAGTACTTC.